Following are 17 T cell receptor beta chains from one sample sequenced in a study of blood T cells in healthy people across ages. The use of a sample-barcoded 5' primer and a J-beta primer mix characterized a second PCR of roughly 6 to 11 cycles. One entry per CDR3 protein results from TCRdb running MiXCR on the 5' RACE reads. The table includes around 1,500,000 distinct CDR3 sequences, 25% to 30% detected once. The sequencing sample was made of blood. The receptors come from a woman under 40 in good health.

In its sample, this clonotype was seen a few times. This sequence joins TRBV4-1 and TRBJ2-4; D gene uncertain. The ends were cut back, 1 base at V and 9 bases at J, with 13 bases in the middle. This CDR3 has 14 amino acids. The germline V gene has CDR1 MGHRA and CDR2 YSYEKL. The CDR3 DNA follows: TGCGCCAGCAGCCAAGCAAACGGGTTAGGCATTCAGTACTTC. Translated, it gives CASSQANGLGIQYF.

The chain links TRBV5-1 to TRBJ2-3, with 7 positions matching TRBD2. The trim removed 3 bases at V and 6 bases at J, leaving 13 bases unmatched. There are 16 residues in the CDR3. The germline V gene encodes CDR1 SGHRS and CDR2 YFSETQ. The CDR3 spells CASSSGGTFGRDTQYF. In nucleotides, the CDR3 is TGCGCCAGCAGCTCCGGGGGGACGTTTGGGAGGGATACGCAGTATTTT.

This clonotype was seen many times. The V gene is TRBV7-6, the J gene TRBJ2-1; 11 positions match TRBD2. This CDR3 is built from 12 residues. J lost 12 bases, V lost 3 bases, and 1 base had no gene match. The germline V gene has CDR1 SGHVS and CDR2 FNYEAQ. CDR3 sequence reads: CASSFLAGGQFF. For the CDR3, the DNA is TGTGCCAGCAGCTTCCTAGCGGGGGGGCAGTTCTTC.

This clonotype was recorded a few times. V gene TRBV2 combines with J gene TRBJ2-4; D is undetermined. The CDR3 totals 11 residues. Trimming removed 7 bases at V and 7 bases at J, with 8 bases between. CDR1 is SNHLY and CDR2 is FYNNEI in the germline V gene. The CDR3 DNA follows: TGTGCCAGCAAGATCCCCAACATTCAGTACTTC. Amino acid sequence: CASKIPNIQYF.

This clonotype showed up just a few times. V gene TRBV3-1 combines with J gene TRBJ1-1; D possibly corresponds to TRBD1 (5 bases). The CDR3 consists of 14 residues. Looked up from germline, CDR1 is LGHDT and CDR2 is YNNKEL (reference sequence). Trimming removed 4 bases from V and 1 base from J, with 10 bases in between. The CDR3 region is CASSLSGQNTEAFF. The DNA of the CDR3 is TGTGCCAGCAGCCTCTCAGGGCAGAACACTGAAGCTTTCTTT.

There are many counts of this clonotype. V usage is TRBV28 and J usage is TRBJ2-7; D assignment may be TRBD1 or TRBD2 (5 bases each). Trimming cost V 6 bases and J 0 bases, with 12 bases left between them. The length of the CDR3 is 14 residues. From germline, CDR1 is MDHEN and CDR2 SYDVKM. CDR3 amino acids: CASSSPGSSYEQYF. The DNA for the CDR3 is TGTGCCAGCAGCTCACCAGGGAGCTCCTACGAGCAGTACTTC.

This clonotype was observed a handful of times. A single base separates this from a much larger clone, so it may be a read error. The chain joins TRBV24-1 to TRBJ2-7; D is perhaps TRBD1 (7 bases). The end of the DNA aligns better with TRBJ2-5, so the J call may be wrong. Germline V CDR1 and CDR2: KGHDR, SFDVKD. The CDR3 totals 15 residues. The CDR3 DNA is TGTGCCACCAATGATCCAGACAGGGAGGCGGAGACCCAGTACTTC. Translation gives CATNDPDREAETQYF.

J is TRBJ1-2 and V is TRBV12-3 or TRBV12-4; 8 bases are shared with TRBD1. This CDR3 has 17 amino acids. V shed 1 base, J shed 8 bases, and the junction held 15 bases outside the gene matches. CDR3: CASSLVAVGQGAEGYTF. CDR3 sequence (DNA): TGTGCCAGCAGTTTAGTTGCTGTGGGGCAGGGGGCGGAGGGCTACACCTTC.

There are a few counts of this clonotype. The rearrangement uses TRBV12-3 or TRBV12-4 and TRBJ2-3, with TRBD1 matching over 9 bases. Losses at the gene ends were 4 bases for V and 5 bases for J; bases not matched to a gene: 4. This CDR3 contains 14 residues. DNA for the CDR3: TGTGCCAGCAGTTGGGACAGGGCTATAGATACGCAGTATTTT. Protein product: CASSWDRAIDTQYF.

This clonotype has only a few counts. This rearrangement joins TRBV19 to TRBJ1-4; no clear D. Trimming shortened V by 10 bases and J by 6 bases, and 0 bases separated the two germline ends. Germline V gene lookup returns CDR1 LNHDA and CDR2 SQIVND (reference sequence). The CDR3 is made up of 8 amino acids. Here the CDR3 reads CANEKLFF. The DNA for the CDR3 is TGTGCCAATGAAAAACTGTTTTTT.

The table lists this clonotype with a few counts. V and J are TRBV4-1 and TRBJ2-7, with 7 nucleotides matching TRBD1. V lost 1 base and J lost 2; bases outside the gene matches: 5. The V gene's germline CDR1 is MGHRA and CDR2 YSYEKL. The length of the CDR3 is 15 residues. CDR3 coding DNA: TGCGCCAGCAGCCAAGTCGCGACAGGGACCTACGAGCAGTACTTC. It is translated as CASSQVATGTYEQYF.

This clonotype occurred a few times. J is TRBJ2-1 and V is TRBV12-3 or TRBV12-4; the D call may be TRBD1 or TRBD2 (6 bases each). Trimming pared 3 bases from V and 0 bases from J, leaving 12 bases between. The length of the CDR3 is 16 residues. In DNA form, the CDR3 reads TGTGCCAGCAGTTTGGGGGGCAAAGGCTCCTACAATGAGCAGTTCTTC. Its protein product is CASSLGGKGSYNEQFF.

This chain connects TRBV10-2 to TRBJ1-2, with 7 nucleotides matching TRBD1. The CDR3 runs 15 residues. In germline, CDR1 is WSHSY, CDR2 SAAADI. Trimming took 4 bases from V and 8 from J; bases not matched to a gene: 13. The CDR3 nucleotides are TGCGCCAGCAGTGCAACGACAGGGAAGTCTGGGGGCTACACCTTC. It is translated as CASSATTGKSGGYTF.

This clonotype was observed a few times. The chain carries TRBV10-3 and TRBJ2-1; perhaps TRBD2 as D (6 bases). The germline gives CDR1 ENHRY, CDR2 SYGVKD. The CDR3 totals 14 residues. V dropped 0 bases and J dropped 12 bases, with 15 bases sitting between them. The CDR3 region is CAISESIFGRAQFF. The CDR3 nucleotides are TGTGCCATCAGTGAGTCGATATTCGGGAGAGCGCAGTTCTTC.

The table lists this clonotype with many counts. The gene calls are TRBV20-1 and TRBJ2-1; 8 nucleotides align to TRBD2. The germline gives CDR1 DFQATT, CDR2 SNEGSKA (reference sequence). This CDR3 has 16 amino acids. V gave up 0 bases and J gave up 2 bases; unmatched junction bases: 6. CDR3 DNA sequence: TGCAGTGCTAGAGAGGGTGGCGGGAGGCCCTACAATGAGCAGTTCTTC. It yields the protein CSAREGGGRPYNEQFF.

V gene TRBV29-1 combines with J gene TRBJ1-1, with TRBD1 matching 12 bases. This CDR3 region has 14 residues. V lost 5 bases and J lost 4; bases outside the gene matches: 5. Germline lookup yields CDR1 SQVTM and CDR2 ANQGSEA. As DNA, the CDR3 is TGCAGCGTTTCAGGGACAGGGGGCTTCACTGAAGCTTTCTTT. Translated, it gives CSVSGTGGFTEAFF.

This clonotype was picked up many times. V gene TRBV5-5 combines with J gene TRBJ2-3, with D tentatively TRBD2 (7 bases). With 3 bases removed from V and 3 bases from J, the gap between germline ends came to 17 bases. This CDR3 region has 16 residues. Per germline, CDR1 SGHKS and CDR2 YYEKEE (reference sequence). CDR3 sequence (DNA): TGTGCCAGCAGCTCCGCCGAGGGGGGGCGGACAGATACGCAGTATTTT. Its translation is CASSSAEGGRTDTQYF.